Following are 2 T cell receptor beta chains from one sample sequenced in a study of T cell clones after liver transplantation. Profiled with immunoSEQ multiplex PCR; TCRdb holds only in-frame clones, not every one. Among some 45,000 clones listed, 86% were seen once. This sample comprised CD4+ T cells from blood, obtained 24 months after liver transplant. All receptors come from a human patient who received a liver transplant. Some T cells could come from the graft donor.

The V call is TRBV27, the J call TRBJ2-1, with TRBD2 identical over 11 bases. V shed 5 bases, J shed 5 bases, and the junction held 8 bases outside the gene matches. This CDR3 comprises 16 residues. The germline CDR1 and CDR2 sequences are MNHEY and SMNVEV (reference sequence). The CDR3 DNA follows: TGTGCCAGCAGTCCATTAGCGGGAGGGGAAAACAATGAGCAGTTCTTC. Amino acids: CASSPLAGGENNEQFF.

The rearrangement joins TRBV30 to TRBJ2-7; 9 positions agree with TRBD1. The germline V gene encodes CDR1 GTSNPN and CDR2 SVGIG (reference sequence). The CDR3 has 12 residues. Unmatched junction bases numbered 5, after V lost 4 bases and J lost 7 bases. The CDR3 here is CAWNRDREEQYF. The CDR3 DNA reads TGTGCCTGGAACCGGGACAGGGAAGAGCAGTACTTC.